This T cell receptor (beta chain) was retrieved from a study of T cell changes during pregnancy in multiple sclerosis. Profiled with immunoSEQ multiplex PCR; TCRdb holds only in-frame clones, not every one. This table has 70,000 to 75,000 clones, around 92% appearing once. This receptor was taken from a female donor with multiple sclerosis, enrolled in a pregnancy study. Sequenced here: peripheral blood, sampled before pregnancy.

Here the CDR3 DNA reads TGTGCCAGCAGTGAACTAGCGGGAGTAGGGAATGAGCAGTTCTTC. It encodes CASSELAGVGNEQFF. This rearrangement joins TRBV6-1 to TRBJ2-1, with 10 bases matching TRBD2. The CDR3 is 15 residues long. Germline V gene sequence: CDR1 MNHNS, CDR2 SASEGT. Trimming cost V 2 bases and J 7 bases; bases outside gene matches: 5.